The clone carrying this TCR beta chain has only a few counts. Its antigen remains unidentified. This entry comes from a study of blood T cells in healthy people across ages. General study results and limits: It was found that TCR beta diversity correlated strongly with the percentage of naive T cells.

CDR3 length: 16 residues. Germline loops: CDR1 MNHNY, CDR2 SVGAGI (reference sequence). V dropped 7 bases and J dropped 6; count of bases not matched to a gene: 15. A second about 7 to 11 cycle PCR used barcoded and J-beta primers. Individual samples furnished no less than 3 million CDR3-containing paired-end reads apiece. TCRdb reprocessed the 5' RACE reads via MiXCR and lists one record per CDR3 protein. The sample has hundreds of thousands of distinct CDR3 sequences; 56% are singletons. This receptor was taken from a man between 40 and 49 years old in good health. Sample: blood. V gene TRBV6-6 combines with J gene TRBJ2-3, with 8 bases lining up with TRBD2. The CDR3 coding sequence is TGTGCCAGCAACGCAGGACTAGCAAATACTCCGGATACGCAGTATTTT. It encodes CASNAGLANTPDTQYF.